These 13 T cell receptor beta chains were all obtained from the same sample, sequenced in a study of blood T cell repertoires in COVID-19. Assay used: immunoSEQ multiplex PCR; TCRdb lists only in-frame clones, some missing. The table records roughly 180,000 clones, 85% of them present only once. Sequencing was carried out using PBMCs or T cells enriched from blood (not recorded which). Receptors were obtained from a man aged 40-50 years who had recovered from COVID-19.

The chain links TRBV4-1 to TRBJ1-4, with TRBD1 identical over 8 bases. V dropped 3 bases and J dropped 8; count of bases not matched to a gene: 8. The CDR3 length is 15 residues. The germline CDR1 and CDR2 sequences are MGHRA and YSYEKL. The CDR3 here is CASSHLGTGWEKLFF. The CDR3 coding sequence is TGCGCCAGCAGCCATCTAGGGACAGGATGGGAAAAACTGTTTTTT.

This chain connects TRBV10-1 to TRBJ2-1; weak D call: TRBD2 (5 bases). This CDR3 has 12 residues. V was pared by 8 bases and J by 9 bases, with 14 bases between. Germline loops: CDR1 WNHNN, CDR2 SYGVQD (reference sequence). Here the CDR3 reads CASGPQEGEQFF. CDR3 sequence (DNA): TGCGCCAGCGGGCCTCAAGAGGGTGAGCAGTTCTTC.

The chain is built from TRBV2 and TRBJ1-2; 10 nucleotides line up with TRBD1. J was trimmed by 0 bases and V by 4 bases; bases with no gene match: 14. The CDR3 length is 19 residues. CDR1 and CDR2 from the germline V gene are SNHLY and FYNNEI. As DNA, the CDR3 is TGTGCCAGCAGTGTCCCAGGACAGGGGGGCCCCACCTCTAACTATGGCTACACCTTC. Amino acid sequence: CASSVPGQGGPTSNYGYTF.

The chain uses TRBV28 and TRBJ1-3, with TRBD1 matching 7 bases. Per germline, CDR1 MDHEN and CDR2 SYDVKM. The CDR3 runs 13 residues. The V gene end was trimmed by 7 bases and the J gene end by 8 bases; junction bases not matched to a gene: 8. CDR3 region: CASNKQGLDTIYF. The CDR3 DNA reads TGTGCCAGCAACAAACAGGGGTTGGACACCATATATTTT.

This sequence joins TRBV30 and TRBJ2-7; D might be TRBD1 (6 bases). V was trimmed by 7 bases and J by 0 bases, leaving 19 bases between them. The CDR3 contains 15 residues. CDR1 and CDR2 (germline): GTSNPN, SVGIG (reference sequence). Written as DNA, the CDR3 is TGTGCCTCAACCATGATGGGGGACACCTCCTACGAGCAGTACTTC. The encoded protein is CASTMMGDTSYEQYF.

The chain is built from TRBV7-8 and TRBJ2-7, with 9 bases that match TRBD2. This CDR3 has 12 amino acids. The V gene's germline CDR1 is SGHVS and CDR2 FQNEAQ. The V gene end was trimmed by 5 bases and the J gene end by 9 bases; junction bases not matched to a gene: 5. In DNA, the CDR3 is TGTGCCAGCAGCCGGACTAGCGTTGGGCAGTACTTC. Amino acids: CASSRTSVGQYF.

The V gene is TRBV4-1, the J gene TRBJ2-5; weak D call: TRBD2 (5 bases). CDR3 size: 13 residues. Germline V lookup: CDR1 MGHRA, CDR2 YSYEKL. Trimming pared 6 bases from V and 5 bases from J, leaving 13 bases between. The CDR3 nucleotides read TGCGCCAGCAGTATCGGGGATGGGGAGACCCAGTACTTC. Translation gives CASSIGDGETQYF.

This sequence joins TRBV30 and TRBJ2-7; 10 bases fit TRBD1. With 3 bases clipped from V and 6 bases from J, the junction kept 5 bases outside the gene matches. This CDR3 has 13 residues. Germline assignment: CDR1 GTSNPN and CDR2 SVGIG (reference sequence). The CDR3 protein is CAWRDRGSTEQYF. CDR3 sequence (DNA): TGTGCCTGGAGGGACAGGGGGTCCACCGAGCAGTACTTC.

J is TRBJ2-1 and V is TRBV29-1, with D hard to call. This CDR3 contains 16 residues. Trimming shortened V by 3 bases and J by 4 bases, and 19 bases separated the two germline ends. From germline, CDR1 is SQVTM and CDR2 ANQGSEA. CDR3 DNA: TGCAGCGTTGACCGAAATACTCCCAACCCTTACAATGAGCAGTTCTTC. Protein product: CSVDRNTPNPYNEQFF.

The chain is built from TRBV7-9 and TRBJ2-2; D is unresolved. The germline V gene has CDR1 SEHNR and CDR2 FQNEAQ (reference sequence). The CDR3 has 15 amino acids. Trimming shortened V by 0 bases and J by 6 bases, and 11 bases separated the two germline ends. CDR3: CASSLAISPSGELFF. DNA of the CDR3: TGTGCCAGCAGCTTAGCGATCAGTCCCTCCGGGGAGCTGTTTTTT.

V usage is TRBV6-1 and J usage is TRBJ1-2; D perhaps matches TRBD1 (5 bases). CDR1 is MNHNS, CDR2 SASEGT, per germline. There are 14 residues in the CDR3. V was pared by 2 bases and J by 7 bases, with 14 bases between. DNA of the CDR3: TGTGCCAGCAGTGAATTCAGGGCCATGTCTGGCTACACCTTC. This encodes CASSEFRAMSGYTF.

This clone was detected only once. J is TRBJ1-5 and V is TRBV4-2; TRBD1 aligns across 7 bases. The J segment lost 5 bases and the V segment lost 0 bases, leaving 10 bases of the junction unmatched. The CDR3 is 17 residues long. Looked up from germline, CDR1 is LGHNA and CDR2 is YNFKEQ. The DNA for the CDR3 is TGTGCCAGCAGCCAAGACGTTTACCGGGACAGCCATCAGCCCCAGCATTTT. This sequence encodes CASSQDVYRDSHQPQHF.

This clone was found once. V is TRBV5-1 and J is TRBJ1-6, with TRBD1 as a possible D gene (6 bases). The CDR3 runs to 17 residues. Looked up from germline, CDR1 is SGHRS and CDR2 is YFSETQ. The ends were cut back, 2 bases at V and 0 bases at J, with 12 bases in the middle. CDR3 residues: CASSLRTVSSYNSPLHF. The DNA of the CDR3 is TGCGCCAGCAGCTTACGGACAGTGAGCTCCTATAATTCACCCCTCCACTTT.